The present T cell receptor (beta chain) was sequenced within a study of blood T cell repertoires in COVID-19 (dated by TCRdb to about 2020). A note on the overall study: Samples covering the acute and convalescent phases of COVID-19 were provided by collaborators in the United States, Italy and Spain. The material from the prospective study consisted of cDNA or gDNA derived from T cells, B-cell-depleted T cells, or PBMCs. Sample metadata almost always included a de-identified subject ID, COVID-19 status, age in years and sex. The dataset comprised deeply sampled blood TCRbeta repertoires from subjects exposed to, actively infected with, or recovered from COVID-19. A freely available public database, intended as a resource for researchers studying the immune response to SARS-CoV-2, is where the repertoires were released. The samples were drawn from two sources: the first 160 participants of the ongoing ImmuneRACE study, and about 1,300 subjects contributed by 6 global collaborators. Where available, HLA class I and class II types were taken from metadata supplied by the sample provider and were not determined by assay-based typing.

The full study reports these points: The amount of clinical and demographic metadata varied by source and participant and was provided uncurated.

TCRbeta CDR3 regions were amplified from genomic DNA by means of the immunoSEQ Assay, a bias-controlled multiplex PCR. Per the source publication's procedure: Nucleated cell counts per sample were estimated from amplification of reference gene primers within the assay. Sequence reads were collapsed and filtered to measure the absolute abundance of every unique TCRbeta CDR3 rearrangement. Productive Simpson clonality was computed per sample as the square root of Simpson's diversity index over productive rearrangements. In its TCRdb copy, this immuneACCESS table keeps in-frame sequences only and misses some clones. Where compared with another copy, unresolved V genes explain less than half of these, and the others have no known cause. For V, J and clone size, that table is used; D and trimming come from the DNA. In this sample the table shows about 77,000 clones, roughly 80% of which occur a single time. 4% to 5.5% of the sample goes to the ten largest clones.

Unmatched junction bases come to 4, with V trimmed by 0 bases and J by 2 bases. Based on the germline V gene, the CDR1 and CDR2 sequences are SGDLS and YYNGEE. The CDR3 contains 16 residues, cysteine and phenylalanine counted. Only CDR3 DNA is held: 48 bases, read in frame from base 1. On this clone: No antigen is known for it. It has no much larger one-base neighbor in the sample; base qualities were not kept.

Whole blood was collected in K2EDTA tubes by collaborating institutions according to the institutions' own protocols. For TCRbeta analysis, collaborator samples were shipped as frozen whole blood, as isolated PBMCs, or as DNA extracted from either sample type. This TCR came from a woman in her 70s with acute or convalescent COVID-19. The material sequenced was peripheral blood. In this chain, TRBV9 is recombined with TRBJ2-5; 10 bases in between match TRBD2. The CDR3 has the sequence CASSVGGLALQETQYF. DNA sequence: TGTGCCAGCAGCGTAGGGGGACTAGCGCTGCAAGAGACCCAGTACTTC.